These 14 T cell receptor beta chains share one sample of origin, sequenced in a study of identical twins. TCRdb re-called the 5' RACE reads with MiXCR, one entry per CDR3 protein. The data hold about 530,000 distinct CDR3 sequences, with around 15% observed a single time. The sample was also linked to a second study, of yellow fever vaccine responses in identical twins.

Source material: CD4+ T cells sorted from blood. The source is a woman aged 18-30 years in good health.

The rearrangement links TRBV27 to TRBJ1-1, with D hard to call. In germline, CDR1 is MNHEY, CDR2 SMNVEV (reference sequence). CDR3 length: 13 residues. V lost 6 bases and J lost 4, with 12 bases in between. The CDR3 DNA is TGTGCCAGCAGACCATACATAAGCACTGAAGCTTTCTTT. Its translation: CASRPYISTEAFF.

The rearrangement joins TRBV5-5 to TRBJ2-7; 8 nucleotides match TRBD2. Unmatched junction bases numbered 16, after V lost 4 bases and J lost 7 bases. CDR1 and CDR2 (germline): SGHKS, YYEKEE (reference sequence). The length of the CDR3 is 16 residues. The DNA of the CDR3 is TGTGCCAGCAGCGCGGGTCGCGGGAGGCTCCGGGAGGAGCAGTACTTC. This gives the protein CASSAGRGRLREEQYF.

This clonotype was counted at least ten times. This sequence joins TRBV5-1 and TRBJ1-1, with 8 bases fitting TRBD1. V dropped 6 bases and J dropped 0; count of bases not matched to a gene: 1. CDR1 SGHRS and CDR2 YFSETQ come from the germline V gene. The CDR3 sequence is 13 residues long. The DNA for the CDR3 is TGCGCCAGCAAGGGACAGGTGAACACTGAAGCTTTCTTT. Amino acids: CASKGQVNTEAFF. The full variable domain, rest sourced from reference TRBV5-1 and TRBJ1-1, is KAGVTQTPRYLIKTRGQQVTLSCSPISGHRSVSWYQQTPGQGLQFLFEYFSETQRNKGNFPGRFSGRQFSNSRSEMNVSTLELGDSALYLCASKGQVNTEAFFGQGTRLTVV.

V gene TRBV4-2 combines with J gene TRBJ2-5; TRBD1 matches at 8 bases. The CDR3 extends over 14 amino acids. V trimming: 3 bases; J trimming: 4 bases; junction bases outside the gene matches: 4. Germline V gene sequence: CDR1 LGHNA, CDR2 YNFKEQ. In DNA, the CDR3 is TGTGCCAGCAGCCAGTCAGGGGGCGGAGAGACCCAGTACTTC. This encodes CASSQSGGGETQYF.

This clonotype has only a few counts. The genes are TRBV11-2 and TRBJ2-3; unclear D gene. V was pared by 10 bases and J by 3 bases, with 17 bases between. CDR1 and CDR2 (germline): SGHAT, FQNNGV. CDR3 length: 14 amino acids. The CDR3 loop is CATKRPVGTDTQYF. For the CDR3, the DNA is TGTGCCACCAAGAGGCCGGTTGGGACAGATACGCAGTATTTT.

The rearrangement links TRBV15 to TRBJ2-2; 11 positions agree with TRBD2. Germline values: CDR1 LNHNV, CDR2 YYDKDF (reference sequence). Trimming at V came to 1 base and at J to 0 bases, leaving 1 base not matched to a gene. The CDR3 contains 17 residues. Here the CDR3 reads CATSRATSGTNTGELFF. For the CDR3, the DNA is TGTGCCACCAGCAGAGCGACTAGCGGGACGAACACCGGGGAGCTGTTTTTT. Combining the CDR3 with reference TRBV15 and TRBJ2-2 gives the whole variable domain DAMVIQNPRYQVTQFGKPVTLSCSQTLNHNVMYWYQQKSSQAPKLLFHYYDKDFNNEADTPDNFQSRRPNTSFCFLDIRSPGLGDTAMYLCATSRATSGTNTGELFFGEGSRLTVL.

The chain joins TRBV19 to TRBJ2-7; 7 positions agree with TRBD1. The CDR3 totals 14 residues. Looked up from germline, CDR1 is LNHDA and CDR2 is SQIVND (reference sequence). V lost 1 base to trimming and J lost 4 bases; unmatched junction nucleotides: 4. The CDR3 here is CASSIAPGGYEQYF. CDR3 in DNA: TGTGCCAGTAGTATAGCTCCAGGGGGTTACGAGCAGTACTTC. Drawing the rest from reference TRBV19 and TRBJ2-7, the complete variable domain is DGGITQSPKYLFRKEGQNVTLSCEQNLNHDAMYWYRQDPGQGLRLIYYSQIVNDFQKGDIAEGYSVSREKKESFPLTVTSAQKNPTAFYLCASSIAPGGYEQYFGPGTRLTVT.

The chain combines TRBV7-2 with TRBJ2-3, with unresolved D. Trimming left V 6 bases short and J 6 bases short, with 10 bases between. Germline V gene lookup returns CDR1 SGHTA and CDR2 FQGNSA. The length of the CDR3 is 12 residues. The CDR3 sequence: CASRQVGDTQYF. The CDR3 nucleotides read TGTGCCAGCAGACAAGTTGGGGATACGCAGTATTTT.

This clonotype has a handful of counts. CDR3 coding DNA: TGCGCCAGCAGCCAATCGAAAGGGACATATCGAGGGGAGACCCAGTACTTC. As protein: CASSQSKGTYRGETQYF. This chain connects TRBV4-1 to TRBJ2-5, with TRBD1 as a possible D gene (6 bases). The CDR3 has 17 amino acids. Trimming took 2 bases from V and 5 from J, leaving 21 bases between them. Germline CDR1 MGHRA, CDR2 YSYEKL.

There are a few counts of this clonotype. J is TRBJ1-1 and V is TRBV5-1, with a tentative D call TRBD1 (5 bases). Germline CDR1 SGHRS, CDR2 YFSETQ. The CDR3 is 15 amino acids. The ends were cut back, 0 bases at V and 5 bases at J, with 14 bases in the middle. The CDR3 region has the DNA TGCGCCAGCAGCTTGGTCCGGGGGAGTAAGACTGAAGCTTTCTTT. This translates into CASSLVRGSKTEAFF.

This clonotype was found a few times. V and J are TRBV4-1 and TRBJ2-2, with D perhaps matching TRBD2 (5 bases). Looked up from germline, CDR1 is MGHRA and CDR2 is YSYEKL. V lost 2 bases and J lost 3, with 13 bases in between. The CDR3 extends over 16 amino acids. The CDR3 DNA is TGCGCCAGCAGCCAACTGATAGCGCTCCACACCGGGGAGCTGTTTTTT. Protein: CASSQLIALHTGELFF.

This clonotype was seen at least ten times. The rearrangement joins TRBV19 to TRBJ1-1; TRBD1 matches 7 bases. This CDR3 is built from 14 residues. Germline CDR1 LNHDA, CDR2 SQIVND (reference sequence). With V trimmed by 4 bases and J by 1 base, 3 bases remained unmatched. Written as DNA, the CDR3 is TGTGCCAGTAGTACCCGGACAGGGAACACTGAAGCTTTCTTT. Translation: CASSTRTGNTEAFF.

This clonotype came up a few times. This chain links TRBV29-1 with TRBJ2-1; D call uncertain. V was cut by 4 bases and J by 13 bases, with 11 bases left in between. Germline V gene data show CDR1 as SQVTM and CDR2 as ANQGSEA. The CDR3 contains 10 residues. The CDR3 DNA reads TGCAGCGTTGTACTGGGATATCAGTTCTTC. Its protein product is CSVVLGYQFF.

This clonotype was recorded many times. The V gene is TRBV29-1, the J gene TRBJ2-3; D gene unclear. V dropped 4 bases and J dropped 5 bases, with 13 bases sitting between them. CDR3 length equals 13 residues. The V gene's germline CDR1 is SQVTM and CDR2 ANQGSEA. CDR3 sequence reads: CSVVVGPVDTQYF. The CDR3 nucleotides read TGCAGCGTTGTGGTTGGCCCCGTAGATACGCAGTATTTT.